Each of the 30 T cell receptor beta chains below was sequenced from the same sample in a study of blood T cell repertoires in COVID-19. Profiled with immunoSEQ multiplex PCR; TCRdb holds only in-frame clones, not every one. The sample lists some 80,000 clones, 70% to 90% occurring once. Sequencing input: peripheral blood. These receptor sequences come from a human donor in a cohort sampled during active COVID-19.

This chain uses TRBV18 with TRBJ2-7; D remains ambiguous. V was trimmed by 2 bases and J by 5 bases, leaving 16 bases between them. The CDR3 runs to 15 residues. From germline, CDR1 is KGHSH and CDR2 LQKENI. The CDR3 is CASSPSKNSLNEQYF. DNA of the CDR3: TGTGCCAGCTCACCAAGTAAAAACAGCCTAAACGAGCAGTACTTC.

This rearrangement joins TRBV29-1 to TRBJ2-3; 10 bases are shared with TRBD2. The V gene end was trimmed by 0 bases and the J gene end by 3 bases; junction bases not matched to a gene: 15. The CDR3 extends over 19 amino acids. Germline V CDR1 and CDR2: SQVTM, ANQGSEA. CDR3 protein: CSVEDLGGLAGVATDTQYF. For the CDR3, the DNA is TGCAGCGTTGAAGATCTGGGGGGGCTAGCGGGAGTTGCGACAGATACGCAGTATTTT.

This clone was detected once. V gene TRBV5-6 combines with J gene TRBJ2-1, with TRBD2 identical over 7 bases. This CDR3 has 12 amino acids. The V segment lost 9 bases and the J segment 9 bases; nucleotides outside the gene matches: 9. Germline V gene data show CDR1 as SGHDT and CDR2 as YYEEEE. The CDR3 here is CATGRDFGEQFF. The DNA for the CDR3 is TGTGCCACTGGGAGGGATTTCGGTGAGCAGTTCTTC.

V gene TRBV19 combines with J gene TRBJ1-5, with a possible D match to TRBD1 (5 bases). V lost 6 bases, J lost 6 bases, and 12 bases lay in between. This CDR3 is 13 amino acids long. CDR1 and CDR2 from the germline V gene are LNHDA and SQIVND (reference sequence). CDR3 sequence: CASRGRGFQPQHF. CDR3 bases: TGTGCCAGTAGGGGGCGGGGGTTTCAGCCCCAGCATTTT.

This chain links TRBV19 with TRBJ2-3; D is perhaps TRBD2 (6 bases). V was trimmed by 1 base and J by 4 bases, leaving 12 bases between them. The CDR3 is made up of 15 amino acids. Germline V gene lookup returns CDR1 LNHDA and CDR2 SQIVND (reference sequence). CDR3 region: CASSIARLVSDTQYF. The CDR3 DNA reads as TGTGCCAGTAGTATAGCAAGACTAGTATCAGATACGCAGTATTTT.

The chain couples TRBV11-2 to TRBJ2-7; the match to TRBD2 covers 12 bases. The germline V gene has CDR1 SGHAT and CDR2 FQNNGV. After removal of 3 bases from V and 5 bases from J, the junction contained 5 bases not matched to a gene. The CDR3 is 15 residues long. CDR3: CASSFSSGGAHEQYF. CDR3 nucleotides: TGTGCCAGCAGCTTCTCTAGCGGGGGGGCTCACGAGCAGTACTTC.

The chain employs TRBV9 and TRBJ1-3; 8 bases line up with TRBD1. Germline V gene lookup returns CDR1 SGDLS and CDR2 YYNGEE. This CDR3 has 16 residues. Losses at the gene ends were 0 bases for V and 2 bases for J; bases not matched to a gene: 4. The CDR3 region is CASSVDGQGPGNTIYF. The CDR3 DNA reads TGTGCCAGCAGCGTAGATGGACAGGGCCCTGGAAACACCATATATTTT.

The CDR3 sequence is CASSLLQANTEAFF. Here the CDR3 DNA reads TGTGCCAGCAGCTTATTACAGGCGAACACTGAAGCTTTCTTT. The rearrangement joins TRBV7-2 to TRBJ1-1, with a possible D match to TRBD1 (5 bases). The V end was cut by 2 bases, the J end by 1 base, with 8 bases between. This CDR3 contains 14 residues. CDR1 and CDR2 from the germline V gene are SGHTA and FQGNSA. Full variable domain (missing parts from reference TRBV7-2 and TRBJ1-1): GAGVSQSPSNKVTEKGKDVELRCDPISGHTALYWYRQSLGQGLEFLIYFQGNSAPDKSGLPSDRFSAERTGGSVSTLTIQRTQQEDSAVYLCASSLLQANTEAFFGQGTRLTVV.

For this clone: At one boundary the junction diverges from the germline segment, which might be a read error. The chain links TRBV5-6 to TRBJ2-1; 9 nucleotides agree with TRBD2. The germline V gene encodes CDR1 SGHDT and CDR2 YYEEEE. This CDR3 has 15 residues. The CDR3 nucleotides read TGTGCCCGCAGCTGGCGCGGGGGGGGGTTTTATGAGCAGTTCTTC. Translation: CARSWRGGGFYEQFF.

V usage is TRBV7-2 and J usage is TRBJ2-3; 8 bases align to TRBD2. The trim removed 2 bases at V and 5 bases at J, leaving 12 bases unmatched. Germline CDR1 reads SGHTA; CDR2 reads FQGNSA. This CDR3 contains 17 residues. This CDR3 reads CASSLQGPRAGGDTQYF. The CDR3 region has the DNA TGTGCCAGCAGCTTACAAGGCCCCCGGGCGGGGGGAGATACGCAGTATTTT.

This clone was detected a few times. V usage is TRBV10-1 and J usage is TRBJ2-5; TRBD2 matches 7 bases. Germline V gene lookup returns CDR1 WNHNN and CDR2 SYGVQD (reference sequence). The CDR3 extends over 14 amino acids. V lost 4 bases, J lost 7 bases, and 9 bases stayed unmatched. In DNA, the CDR3 is TGCGCCAGCAGTGGGACTAGAGGGTCCGGGACCCAGTACTTC. Its protein is CASSGTRGSGTQYF.

The J gene is TRBJ1-2, the V gene TRBV7-9, with D possibly matching TRBD1 (5 bases). The V end was cut by 2 bases, the J end by 0 bases, with 13 bases between. CDR1 is SEHNR and CDR2 is FQNEAQ in the germline V gene (reference sequence). This CDR3 has 16 residues. CDR3 protein: CASSLHQGPANYGYTF. The CDR3 DNA sequence: TGTGCCAGCAGCTTACACCAGGGCCCAGCTAACTATGGCTACACCTTC.

This chain links TRBV6-1 with TRBJ1-1; possibly TRBD1 for D (5 bases). Germline V CDR1 and CDR2: MNHNS, SASEGT. Trimming cost V 3 bases and J 7 bases, with 21 bases left between them. There are 16 residues in the CDR3. Here the CDR3 reads CASSERVGGAPSEAFF. For the CDR3, the DNA is TGTGCCAGCAGTGAGCGGGTGGGCGGGGCCCCTAGTGAAGCTTTCTTT.

This clone was counted once. CDR3 coding DNA: TGTGCCAGTAGTCCCCCAGGGGGCGCGAGTAACCAGCCCCAGCATTTT. Protein: CASSPPGGASNQPQHF. The V call is TRBV19, the J call TRBJ1-5, with 8 bases lining up with TRBD1. V was clipped by 5 bases and J by 7 bases; unmatched bases: 13. Germline CDR1 is LNHDA and CDR2 is SQIVND (reference sequence). The CDR3 has 16 amino acids.

The rearrangement joins TRBV27 to TRBJ2-7; 7 nucleotides line up with TRBD1. This CDR3 region has 13 residues. V lost 3 bases, J lost 2 bases, and 1 base stayed unmatched. Looked up from germline, CDR1 is MNHEY and CDR2 is SMNVEV (reference sequence). The CDR3 reads CASSFGQAYEQYF. For the CDR3, the DNA is TGTGCCAGCAGTTTTGGACAGGCCTACGAGCAGTACTTC.

The V and J genes are TRBV27 and TRBJ2-3; TRBD1 agrees at 10 bases. Trimming cost V 0 bases and J 4 bases; bases outside gene matches: 10. The CDR3 extends over 18 amino acids. Per the germline V gene, CDR1 is MNHEY and CDR2 is SMNVEV (reference sequence). The CDR3 loop is CASSLSPPGQGRADTQYF. The CDR3, as DNA: TGTGCCAGCAGTTTATCCCCGCCGGGACAGGGGCGTGCAGATACGCAGTATTTT.

CDR3 in amino acids: CASSPPTGANTEAFF. The CDR3 region has the DNA TGTGCCAGCAGCCCGCCGACAGGAGCAAACACTGAAGCTTTCTTT. The chain carries TRBV5-4 and TRBJ1-1; D is perhaps TRBD1 (6 bases). Germline CDR1 reads SGHNT; CDR2 reads YYREEE (reference sequence). Trimming cost V 4 bases and J 2 bases, with 15 bases left between them. This CDR3 is 15 amino acids long.

The chain uses TRBV20-1 and TRBJ2-1; maybe TRBD1 (6 bases). CDR1 DFQATT and CDR2 SNEGSKA come from the germline V gene (reference sequence). The CDR3 contains 13 residues. V was pared by 3 bases and J by 6 bases, with 12 bases between. The CDR3: CSASTGRGNEQFF. The DNA for the CDR3 is TGCAGTGCTAGTACTGGCAGGGGCAATGAGCAGTTCTTC.

The chain is built from TRBV27 and TRBJ1-6, with 7 bases that match TRBD1. The CDR3 is 16 residues long. V lost 3 bases, J lost 5 bases, and 7 bases stayed unmatched. CDR1 is MNHEY and CDR2 is SMNVEV in the germline V gene (reference sequence). The CDR3 loop is CASSFRGRGNNSPLHF. As DNA, the CDR3 is TGTGCCAGCAGTTTTAGGGGGCGCGGAAATAATTCACCCCTCCACTTT.

As DNA, the CDR3 is TGCGCCAGCAGCCCCGGACAGGGGAATCTAAATGGCTACACCTTC. Amino acid sequence: CASSPGQGNLNGYTF. The genes are TRBV4-3 and TRBJ1-2; 9 nucleotides line up with TRBD1. CDR1 is LGHNA and CDR2 is YSLEER in the germline V gene. V dropped 4 bases and J dropped 6; count of bases not matched to a gene: 9. The CDR3 sequence is 15 residues long.

This rearrangement joins TRBV14 to TRBJ1-6, with a possible D match to TRBD1 (5 bases). The V end lost 3 bases, the J end lost 7 bases, and 16 bases lay between the germline ends. Germline V gene data show CDR1 as SGHDN and CDR2 as FVKESK. The CDR3 totals 16 residues. The CDR3 loop is CASSHRRAGGNSPLHF. CDR3 coding DNA: TGTGCCAGCAGCCACCGACGAGCGGGGGGGAATTCACCCCTCCACTTT.

The CDR3 coding sequence is TGCGCCAGCATCGAGCTATACCGGACAGAAACGAACACCGGGGAGCTGTTTTTT. It codes for CASIELYRTETNTGELFF. The J gene is TRBJ2-2, the V gene TRBV10-1; a possible D gene is TRBD1 (6 bases). Germline V gene sequence: CDR1 WNHNN, CDR2 SYGVQD (reference sequence). CDR3 length equals 18 residues. Trimming removed 7 bases from V and 0 bases from J, with 21 bases in between.

The chain links TRBV9 to TRBJ1-5; D uncertain. CDR1 is SGDLS, CDR2 YYNGEE, per germline. Trimming cost V 0 bases and J 4 bases, with 5 bases left between them. This CDR3 contains 13 residues. CDR3 DNA sequence: TGTGCCAGCAGCGTAGGTCTGAATCAGCCCCAGCATTTT. Residues: CASSVGLNQPQHF.

The gene calls are TRBV18 and TRBJ2-3; 13 bases align to TRBD2. V was clipped by 3 bases and J by 4 bases; unmatched bases: 10. Germline V gene sequence: CDR1 KGHSH, CDR2 LQKENI. The CDR3 consists of 18 residues. CDR3: CASSPGLAGVRGPDTQYF. The CDR3 DNA reads as TGTGCCAGCTCACCCGGACTAGCGGGAGTGCGTGGCCCAGATACGCAGTATTTT. Combining the CDR3 with reference TRBV18 and TRBJ2-3 gives the whole variable domain NAGVMQNPRHLVRRRGQEARLRCSPMKGHSHVYWYRQLPEEGLKFMVYLQKENIIDESGMPKERFSAEFPKEGPSILRIQQVVRGDSAAYFCASSPGLAGVRGPDTQYFGPGTRLTVL.

The table lists this clone with a few counts. The rearrangement joins TRBV6-5 to TRBJ1-3, with 8 bases lining up with TRBD1. V lost 8 bases and J lost 10; bases outside the gene matches: 10. CDR1 MNHEY and CDR2 SVGAGI come from the germline V gene. This CDR3 region has 13 residues. CDR3: CASSGDRSSTIYF. The DNA of the CDR3 is TGTGCCAGCTCTGGGGACAGGAGTTCTACCATATATTTT.

The chain joins TRBV5-6 to TRBJ1-1; D gene ambiguous. This CDR3 contains 12 residues. Germline-derived CDR1 and CDR2 are SGHDT and YYEEEE. V dropped 3 bases and J dropped 1 base, with 4 bases sitting between them. CDR3 DNA sequence: TGTGCCAGCAGCTGGCAGAACACTGAAGCTTTCTTT. Translated: CASSWQNTEAFF.

The chain is built from TRBV5-1 and TRBJ2-1; 8 nucleotides match TRBD2. Trimming at V came to 0 bases and at J to 2 bases, leaving 4 bases not matched to a gene. The CDR3 has 16 residues. Looked up from germline, CDR1 is SGHRS and CDR2 is YFSETQ. CDR3 DNA: TGCGCCAGCAGCTTGGAGCCGGGAGGGCCCTACAATGAGCAGTTCTTC. Translating gives CASSLEPGGPYNEQFF.

The V gene is TRBV28, the J gene TRBJ2-2, with D perhaps TRBD1 (5 bases). The CDR3 runs 15 residues. Germline CDR1 is MDHEN and CDR2 is SYDVKM. V was cut by 3 bases and J by 1 base, with 9 bases left in between. The CDR3 sequence is CASSLYGQNTGELFF. In nucleotides, the CDR3 is TGTGCCAGCAGTTTGTACGGACAGAACACCGGGGAGCTGTTTTTT.

This chain uses TRBV6-5 with TRBJ2-7, with a weak D call TRBD1 (6 bases). Germline lookup yields CDR1 MNHEY and CDR2 SVGAGI. V was shortened by 6 bases and J by 6 bases, with 12 bases between the two germline ends. This CDR3 region has 12 residues. DNA for the CDR3: TGTGCCAGCAGAACAGGGTTAGGCGAGCAGTACTTC. It encodes CASRTGLGEQYF.

The chain uses TRBV9 and TRBJ1-6; D may be TRBD1 (6 bases). CDR1 and CDR2 (germline): SGDLS, YYNGEE. The V and J ends lost 3 bases and 7 bases respectively, with 11 bases between them. The CDR3 has 14 residues. The CDR3 here is CASSGTAENSPLHF. The CDR3 DNA is TGTGCCAGCAGCGGGACAGCCGAAAATTCACCCCTCCACTTT.